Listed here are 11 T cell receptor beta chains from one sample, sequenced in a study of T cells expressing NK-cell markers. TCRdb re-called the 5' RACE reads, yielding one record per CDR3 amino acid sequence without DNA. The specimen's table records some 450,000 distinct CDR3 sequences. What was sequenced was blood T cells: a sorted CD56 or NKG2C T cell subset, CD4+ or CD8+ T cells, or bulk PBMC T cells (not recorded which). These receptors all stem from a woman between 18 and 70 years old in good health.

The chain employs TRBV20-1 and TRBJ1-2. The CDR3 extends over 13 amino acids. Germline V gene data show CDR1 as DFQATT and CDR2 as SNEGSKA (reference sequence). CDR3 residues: CSAGLQGPYGYTF.

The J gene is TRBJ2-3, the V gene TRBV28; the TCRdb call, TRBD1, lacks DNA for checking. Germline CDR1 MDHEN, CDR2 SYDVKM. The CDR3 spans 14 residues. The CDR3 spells CASRGGAETDTQYF. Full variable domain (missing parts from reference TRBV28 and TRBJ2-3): DVKVTQSSRYLVKRTGEKVFLECVQDMDHENMFWYRQDPGLGLRLIYFSYDVKMKEKGDIPEGYSVSREKKERFSLILESASTNQTSMYLCASRGGAETDTQYFGPGTRLTVL.

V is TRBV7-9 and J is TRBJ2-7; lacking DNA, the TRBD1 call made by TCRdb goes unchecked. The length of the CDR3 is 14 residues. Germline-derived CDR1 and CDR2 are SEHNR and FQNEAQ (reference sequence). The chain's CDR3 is CASSVRDRVYEQYF.

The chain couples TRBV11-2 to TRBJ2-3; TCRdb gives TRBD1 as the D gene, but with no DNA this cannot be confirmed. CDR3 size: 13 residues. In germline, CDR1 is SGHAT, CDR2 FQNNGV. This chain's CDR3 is CASNTPDRDTQYF.

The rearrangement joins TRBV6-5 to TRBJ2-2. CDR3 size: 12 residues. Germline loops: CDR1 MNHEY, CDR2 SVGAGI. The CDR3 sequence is CASSSPTGELFF.

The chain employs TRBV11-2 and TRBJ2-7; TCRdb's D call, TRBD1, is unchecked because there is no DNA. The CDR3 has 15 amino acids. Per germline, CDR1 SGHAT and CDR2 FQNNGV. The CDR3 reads CASSSGPGQRPEQYF.

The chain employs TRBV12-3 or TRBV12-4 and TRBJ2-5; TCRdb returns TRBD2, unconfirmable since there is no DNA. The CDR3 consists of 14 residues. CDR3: CASSHLAGEETQYF.

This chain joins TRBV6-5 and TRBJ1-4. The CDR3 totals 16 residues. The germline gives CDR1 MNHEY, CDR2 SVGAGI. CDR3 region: CASSSFGPSESEKLFF.

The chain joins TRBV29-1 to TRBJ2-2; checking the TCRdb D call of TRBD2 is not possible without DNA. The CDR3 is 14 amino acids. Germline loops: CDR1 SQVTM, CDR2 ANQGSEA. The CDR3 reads CSVEDGGPSGELFF.

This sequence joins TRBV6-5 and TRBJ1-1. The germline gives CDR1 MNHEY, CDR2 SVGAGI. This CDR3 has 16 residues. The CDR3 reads CASSYPGRARNTEAFF.

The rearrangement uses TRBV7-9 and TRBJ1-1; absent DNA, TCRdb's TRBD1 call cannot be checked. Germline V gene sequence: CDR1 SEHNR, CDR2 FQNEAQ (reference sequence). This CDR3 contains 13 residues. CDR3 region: CASSPTDRTEAFF.